The 4 T cell receptor beta chains below come from one sample, sequenced in a study of T cells in Graves' hyperthyroidism and ophthalmopathy. Amplified regions were TCR beta CDR3 sequences from RNA transcripts. With the HTBI primer set, the TCR CDR3 went through a first round of RT-PCR. Using its own MiXCR run on the multiplex PCR reads, TCRdb lists one record per CDR3 protein. The table records a few hundred thousand distinct CDR3 sequences, approximately 15% of them present only once. Sequenced sample: blood. The receptor source for this set is a woman aged 25 to 45 with Graves' hyperthyroidism that later progressed to Graves' ophthalmopathy.

This clonotype was seen repeatedly, ten times or more. The rearrangement uses TRBV27 and TRBJ2-5; 9 positions match TRBD1. The trim removed 5 bases at V and 5 bases at J, leaving 9 bases unmatched. In germline, CDR1 is MNHEY, CDR2 SMNVEV (reference sequence). This CDR3 region has 15 residues. The CDR3 sequence: CASSTSGTGRETQYF. The CDR3 DNA is TGTGCCAGCAGTACCTCCGGGACAGGGAGGGAGACCCAGTACTTC.

The table lists this clonotype with a few counts. The chain has TRBV19 and TRBJ2-5; D remains ambiguous. This CDR3 comprises 11 residues. The ends were cut back, 7 bases at V and 5 bases at J, with 8 bases in the middle. Germline CDR1 LNHDA, CDR2 SQIVND (reference sequence). This chain's CDR3 is CASKIRETQYF. The CDR3 DNA sequence: TGTGCCAGTAAGATTAGGGAGACCCAGTACTTC. The full variable domain, completed using reference TRBV19 and TRBJ2-5, is DGGITQSPKYLFRKEGQNVTLSCEQNLNHDAMYWYRQDPGQGLRLIYYSQIVNDFQKGDIAEGYSVSREKKESFPLTVTSAQKNPTAFYLCASKIRETQYFGPGTRLLVL.

This clonotype was found many times. This chain's CDR3 is CASSSTYRGNSPLHF. CDR3 in DNA: TGTGCCAGTAGTTCGACTTACAGGGGCAATTCACCCCTCCACTTT. The gene calls are TRBV19 and TRBJ1-6, with 7 positions matching TRBD1. Germline loops: CDR1 LNHDA, CDR2 SQIVND (reference sequence). This CDR3 has 15 residues. V was clipped by 5 bases and J by 7 bases; unmatched bases: 8.

This chain connects TRBV13 to TRBJ2-1; no reliable D call. The CDR3 has 17 amino acids. The germline V and J ends were trimmed by 5 bases and 1 base, with 18 bases remaining between them. Per the germline V gene, CDR1 is PRHDT and CDR2 is FYEKMQ (reference sequence). This CDR3 reads CASSPSGEFGSYNEQFF. Written as DNA, the CDR3 is TGTGCCAGCAGCCCCTCCGGTGAGTTTGGTTCCTACAATGAGCAGTTCTTC.